Listed below are T cell receptor beta chains from one sample, sequenced in a study of CD8+ T cells in alopecia areata. Profiled with immunoSEQ multiplex PCR; TCRdb holds only in-frame clones, not every one. The sample has some 130,000 clones; 49% are singletons. Here the sequenced sample was CD8+ T cells sorted from blood, taken at week 0. These receptors originate from a human donor with alopecia areata. Each CDR3 is given with its conserved first and last residue. D genes are given only for firm matches. Size tells how often a clone was seen (once, few, many) or the class of an expanded clone, and some rows leave it out.

V,J,D,size,DNA,CDR3
TRBV11-2,TRBJ1-2,-,-,TGTGCCAGCAGCTTAGAGCCGGGGGCGAACTATGGCTACACCTTC,CASSLEPGANYGYTF
TRBV7-6,TRBJ2-7,-,-,TGTGCCAGCAGCTTTAGCCCGGGACGAACCTACGAGCAGTACTTC,CASSFSPGRTYEQYF
TRBV27,TRBJ2-7,-,-,TGTGCCAGCAGTTTTGCGGGGCCCATCTACGAGCAGTACTTC,CASSFAGPIYEQYF
TRBV5-1,TRBJ2-1,-,few,TGCGCCAGCAGCTTGGCCAGGCAGGGCTACTACAATGAGCAGTTCTTC,CASSLARQGYYNEQFF
TRBV13,TRBJ1-1,-,-,TGTGCCAGCAGCTTCATTTCGGAAGAAGCTTTCTTT,CASSFISEEAFF
TRBV27,TRBJ2-1,-,-,TGTGCCAGCAGTTTAGGGCAGGCCTCCTACAATGAGCAGTTCTTC,CASSLGQASYNEQFF
TRBV30,TRBJ2-7,-,-,TGTGCCTGGAGTACCCTTTGGCAGGGGTCCTACGAGCAGTACTTC,CAWSTLWQGSYEQYF
TRBV7-9,TRBJ1-5,-,-,TGTGCCAGCGCCCTGGGAAAGGGAAATCAGCCCCAGCATTTT,CASALGKGNQPQHF
TRBV9,TRBJ1-2,-,-,TGTGCCAGCAGCGCAGTGGACAGTTACTATGGCTACACCTTC,CASSAVDSYYGYTF
TRBV6-6,TRBJ2-1,TRBD1,-,TGTGCCAGCAGTTGGGACAGCTCCTACAATGAGCAGTTCTTC,CASSWDSSYNEQFF
TRBV27,TRBJ2-1,-,-,TGTGCCAGCAGTTTCTTAGGCCGACAGTCGGGGTACAATGAGCAGTTCTTC,CASSFLGRQSGYNEQFF
TRBV29-1,TRBJ1-3,-,-,TGCAGCGTTGAGACAGTCGGAAACACCATATATTTT,CSVETVGNTIYF
TRBV29-1,TRBJ2-4,-,few,TGCAGCGTTGCGGGGGACCAGACAGGGACCGTTAACATTCAGTACTTC,CSVAGDQTGTVNIQYF
TRBV30,TRBJ2-7,TRBD1,-,TGTGCCTGGAGTGGGACAGGCGGACCCTACGAACAGTACTTC,CAWSGTGGPYEQYF
TRBV30,TRBJ1-1,-,few,TGTGCCTGGAACGAGGGGAAGAACACTGAAGCTTTCTTT,CAWNEGKNTEAFF
TRBV27,TRBJ2-1,-,-,TGTGCCAGCAGTTTATCCGATAGCTCCTACAATGAGCAGTTCTTC,CASSLSDSSYNEQFF
TRBV25-1,TRBJ2-7,-,-,TGTGCCAGCAGCCTTGCAGAGGGATTTAACGAGCAGTACTTC,CASSLAEGFNEQYF
TRBV7-8,TRBJ2-3,TRBD2,-,TGTGCCAGCAGCTTTCGGACTAGCGGAGGACATAGCACAGATACGCAGTATTTT,CASSFRTSGGHSTDTQYF